This T cell receptor (beta chain) comes out of a study of T cell repertoires in cytomegalovirus infection. About the research overall: It was the public TCR beta signatures that indicated both CMV infection and matching HLA type.

MiXCR, applied by TCRdb to the reads, yields one record per CDR3 protein. The sample includes around 710,000 distinct CDR3 sequences, 25% to 30% of them seen just once. The CDR3 spans 15 residues. The V and J ends lost 8 bases and 7 bases, in that order; junction bases with no gene match: 12. CDR1 ENHRY and CDR2 SYGVKD come from the germline V gene. As regards this clonotype: The antigen is not known.

V usage is TRBV10-3 and J usage is TRBJ2-2; 8 bases are a match to TRBD1. This TCR was sampled from a human donor in good health (CMV status not recorded). Some clones in this sample may be carry-over from other donors' samples. Sequences were derived from cultured CD8+ T cells from PBMCs, sampled from culture after CMV antigen stimulation. The CDR3 bases are TGTGCCATCGGAAGACAGGGGCCGTCGAACGGGGAGCTGTTTTTT. Translating it yields CAIGRQGPSNGELFF.